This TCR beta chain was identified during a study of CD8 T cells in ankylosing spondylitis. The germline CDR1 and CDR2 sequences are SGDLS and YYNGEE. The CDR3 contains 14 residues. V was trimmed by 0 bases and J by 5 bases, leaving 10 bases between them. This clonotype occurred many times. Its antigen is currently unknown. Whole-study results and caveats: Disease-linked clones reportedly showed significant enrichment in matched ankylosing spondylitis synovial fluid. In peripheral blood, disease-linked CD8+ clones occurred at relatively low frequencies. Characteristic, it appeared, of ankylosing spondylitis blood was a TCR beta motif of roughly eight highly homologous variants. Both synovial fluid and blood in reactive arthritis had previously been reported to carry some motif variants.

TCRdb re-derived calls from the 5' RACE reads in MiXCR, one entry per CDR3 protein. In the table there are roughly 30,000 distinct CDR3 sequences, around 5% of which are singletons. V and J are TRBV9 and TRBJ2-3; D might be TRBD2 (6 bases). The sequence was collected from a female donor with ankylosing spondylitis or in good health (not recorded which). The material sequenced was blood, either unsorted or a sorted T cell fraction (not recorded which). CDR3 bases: TGTGCCAGCAGCGTAGGGAGCGGGTTAGATACGCAGTATTTT. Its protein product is CASSVGSGLDTQYF.